A single sample gave rise to the 10 T cell receptor beta chains below, sequenced in a study of T cell responses to AZD1222 COVID-19 vaccine. Data came from immunoSEQ multiplex PCR; TCRdb stores just in-frame clones and leaves some out. The data contain 95,000 to 150,000 clones, roughly 88% of them singletons. The sequencing used peripheral blood, collected on day 0 of AZD1222 vaccination. These receptor sequences come from an adult in good health.

This clone has just one count. This chain links TRBV7-2 with TRBJ2-2, with unresolved D. V was clipped by 1 base and J by 4 bases, with 10 bases between them. The CDR3 length is 15 residues. Germline V lookup: CDR1 SGHTA, CDR2 FQGNSA. The CDR3 is CASSLDLGRTGELFF. In nucleotides, the CDR3 is TGTGCCAGCAGCTTAGATCTGGGTCGCACCGGGGAGCTGTTTTTT.

This clone has a handful of counts. The V and J genes are TRBV7-9 and TRBJ2-7; no clear D gene. V lost 2 bases and J lost 2, with 4 bases in between. Germline CDR1 and CDR2: SEHNR and FQNEAQ (reference sequence). CDR3 length: 12 residues. CDR3 bases: TGTGCCAGCAGCTTATCCACCTACGAGCAGTACTTC. It specifies CASSLSTYEQYF.

The chain links TRBV28 to TRBJ2-5; 9 nucleotides align to TRBD1. CDR3 length equals 13 residues. The ends lost 6 bases at V and 5 bases at J; junction bases unmatched: 4. Germline V lookup: CDR1 MDHEN, CDR2 SYDVKM. The DNA for the CDR3 is TGTGCCAGCAGGGGGACAGGGTGGGAGACCCAGTACTTC. Its protein product is CASRGTGWETQYF.

The chain recombines TRBV24-1 with TRBJ1-3, with D tentatively TRBD1 (6 bases). Looked up from germline, CDR1 is KGHDR and CDR2 is SFDVKD. Trimming removed 9 bases at V and 0 bases at J, with 8 bases between. CDR3 length: 13 amino acids. The CDR3 bases are TGTGCCACCCAGGGGACCTCTGGAAACACCATATATTTT. Protein sequence: CATQGTSGNTIYF.

The table lists this clone with a few counts. The chain has TRBV29-1 and TRBJ2-5; 7 nucleotides line up with TRBD1. V lost 4 bases to trimming and J lost 2 bases; unmatched junction nucleotides: 1. The V gene's germline CDR1 is SQVTM and CDR2 ANQGSEA. This CDR3 region has 12 residues. CDR3 in amino acids: CSVAGGQETQYF. CDR3 coding DNA: TGCAGCGTTGCAGGGGGTCAAGAGACCCAGTACTTC. The full variable domain, rest sourced from reference TRBV29-1 and TRBJ2-5, is SAVISQKPSRDICQRGTSLTIQCQVDSQVTMMFWYRQQPGQSLTLIATANQGSEATYESGFVIDKFPISRPNLTFSTLTVSNMSPEDSSIYLCSVAGGQETQYFGPGTRLLVL.

V gene TRBV6-5 combines with J gene TRBJ1-6, with 9 bases matching TRBD1. This CDR3 region has 15 residues. In germline, CDR1 is MNHEY, CDR2 SVGAGI. V shed 4 bases, J shed 7 bases, and the junction held 5 bases outside the gene matches. The CDR3 region has the DNA TGTGCCAGCAGTTCGTTACAGGGGGCAAATTCACCCCTCCACTTT. Amino acid sequence: CASSSLQGANSPLHF.

CDR3: CASSLADGTGMNTEAFF. Here the CDR3 DNA reads TGCGCCAGCAGCTTGGCGGATGGGACAGGGATGAACACTGAAGCTTTCTTT. V and J are TRBV5-1 and TRBJ1-1; 9 bases line up with TRBD1. V trimming: 0 bases; J trimming: 0 bases; junction bases outside the gene matches: 6. Germline V gene data show CDR1 as SGHRS and CDR2 as YFSETQ. The CDR3 runs to 17 residues.

The chain has TRBV6-5 and TRBJ1-4, with D uncertain. Germline CDR1 reads MNHEY; CDR2 reads SVGAGI. This CDR3 is 14 amino acids long. The germline V and J ends were trimmed by 0 bases and 8 bases, with 10 bases remaining between them. The CDR3 loop reads CASSYSGNEEKLFF. The CDR3 DNA follows: TGTGCCAGCAGTTACTCGGGTAACGAGGAAAAACTGTTTTTT.

The chain recombines TRBV15 with TRBJ2-1, with 9 bases that match TRBD2. CDR1 is LNHNV and CDR2 is YYDKDF in the germline V gene (reference sequence). Losses at the gene ends were 7 bases for V and 3 bases for J; bases not matched to a gene: 16. This CDR3 comprises 18 residues. This CDR3 reads CATTGTASGTSFYNEQFF. CDR3 nucleotides: TGTGCCACCACCGGGACAGCCTCCGGGACTAGCTTCTACAATGAGCAGTTCTTC.

The chain joins TRBV28 to TRBJ1-2; TRBD1 matches 9 bases. V lost 5 bases to trimming and J lost 4 bases; unmatched junction nucleotides: 11. Germline CDR1 MDHEN, CDR2 SYDVKM. CDR3 length: 16 amino acids. DNA for the CDR3: TGTGCCAGCAGTCAGGCCGGGACAGGGCGGAGCTATGGCTACACCTTC. Protein: CASSQAGTGRSYGYTF.